Shown below are 2 T cell receptor beta chains from a single sample sequenced in a study of T cell changes during pregnancy in multiple sclerosis. Clones were read by immunoSEQ multiplex PCR, and TCRdb kept only the in-frame ones, dropping some. Altogether approximately 83,000 clones are present, 94% being singletons, with the ten largest covering 2% to 2.5%. Here the sequenced sample was peripheral blood, taken in the third trimester of pregnancy. The receptors here all came from a female donor with multiple sclerosis, enrolled in a pregnancy study.

The CDR3 reads CATEGQGYNEQFF. CDR3 DNA: TGTGCCACCGAAGGCCAGGGGTACAATGAGCAGTTCTTC. V gene TRBV11-2 combines with J gene TRBJ2-1; TRBD1 is a possible D gene (6 bases). Trimming took 10 bases from V and 4 from J, leaving 14 bases between them. The CDR3 totals 13 residues. The V gene's germline CDR1 is SGHAT and CDR2 FQNNGV.

This chain uses TRBV2 with TRBJ2-7, with TRBD1 matching 8 bases. V dropped 6 bases and J dropped 0; count of bases not matched to a gene: 7. The CDR3 runs to 15 residues. CDR1 is SNHLY and CDR2 is FYNNEI in the germline V gene. This CDR3 reads CASRGQVTYSYEQYF. In DNA form, the CDR3 reads TGTGCCAGCAGGGGACAGGTGACATACTCCTACGAGCAGTACTTC. Drawing the rest from reference TRBV2 and TRBJ2-7, the complete variable domain is EPEVTQTPSHQVTQMGQEVILRCVPISNHLYFYWYRQILGQKVEFLVSFYNNEISEKSEIFDDQFSVERPDGSNFTLKIRSTKLEDSAMYFCASRGQVTYSYEQYFGPGTRLTVT.